One sample yielded the 9 T cell receptor beta chains listed below, sequenced in a study of T cell changes during pregnancy in multiple sclerosis (dated by TCRdb to between 2018 and 2021). Library construction relied on the immunoSEQ multiplex PCR assay. Held by TCRdb, this immuneACCESS table contains in-frame sequences only and omits some clones. Under half of the omission traces to an unresolved V gene where checked; the cause of the rest is unknown. In this sample the table shows more than 80,000 clones, about 90% of which occur a single time. The ten top clones hold over 1.5% of the sample. The sample here was peripheral blood, taken before pregnancy. The receptors shown here come from a female donor with multiple sclerosis, enrolled in a pregnancy study.

DNA of the CDR3: TGTGCCAGTAGTATGACCTTAAGCTCGGGGGGTAATTCACCCCTCCACTTT. Amino acid sequence: CASSMTLSSGGNSPLHF. The V gene is TRBV19, the J gene TRBJ1-6, with D maybe TRBD1 (5 bases). With 3 bases removed from V and 6 bases from J, the gap between germline ends came to 18 bases. Looked up from germline, CDR1 is LNHDA and CDR2 is SQIVND (reference sequence). The CDR3 runs to 17 residues. The variable domain in full, with the rest retrieved from reference TRBV19 and TRBJ1-6, is DGGITQSPKYLFRKEGQNVTLSCEQNLNHDAMYWYRQDPGQGLRLIYYSQIVNDFQKGDIAEGYSVSREKKESFPLTVTSAQKNPTAFYLCASSMTLSSGGNSPLHFGNGTRLTVT.

This clone has just a few counts. The chain uses TRBV6-5 and TRBJ1-1; TRBD1 matches at 8 bases. The V gene's germline CDR1 is MNHEY and CDR2 SVGAGI. V trimming: 6 bases; J trimming: 4 bases; junction bases outside the gene matches: 4. CDR3 length equals 13 residues. CDR3 residues: CASRPTGGTEAFF. The CDR3 nucleotides are TGTGCCAGCAGACCCACAGGGGGCACTGAAGCTTTCTTT.

In nucleotides, the CDR3 is TGTGCCAGCAGTGTTCCAGGGGCTTTGAACACTGAAGCTTTCTTT. Translated: CASSVPGALNTEAFF. This chain joins TRBV6-4 and TRBJ1-1; the D gene is possibly TRBD1 (6 bases). There are 15 residues in the CDR3. In germline, CDR1 is MRHNA, CDR2 SNTAGT. V was shortened by 4 bases and J by 0 bases, with 12 bases between the two germline ends.

The genes are TRBV5-5 and TRBJ1-1; no firm D call. This CDR3 is built from 13 residues. V was pared by 1 base and J by 6 bases, with 10 bases between. Looked up from germline, CDR1 is SGHKS and CDR2 is YYEKEE (reference sequence). The CDR3 DNA sequence: TGTGCCAGCAGCTTGCGTGTCTCGGCTGAAGCTTTCTTT. Translation gives CASSLRVSAEAFF.

The gene calls are TRBV27 and TRBJ1-4; 7 bases are a match to TRBD1. V was pared by 2 bases and J by 9 bases, with 9 bases of the junction left unmatched. Germline V CDR1 and CDR2: MNHEY, SMNVEV (reference sequence). The CDR3 length is 15 residues. CDR3 in amino acids: CASSLLGQPNQKLFF. The CDR3 DNA is TGTGCCAGCAGTTTACTGGGACAGCCGAATCAAAAACTGTTTTTT.

V gene TRBV28 combines with J gene TRBJ1-5; TRBD1 agrees at 12 bases. Germline CDR1 reads MDHEN; CDR2 reads SYDVKM. The ends lost 3 bases at V and 5 bases at J; junction bases unmatched: 2. The length of the CDR3 is 15 residues. The DNA for the CDR3 is TGTGCCAGCAGTTTTCGGGACAGGGGGCATCAGCCCCAGCATTTT. It yields the protein CASSFRDRGHQPQHF.

The V and J genes are TRBV6-1 and TRBJ1-4; 8 nucleotides match TRBD1. Trimming removed 6 bases from V and 7 bases from J; junction bases left unmatched: 4. The CDR3 loop spans 13 amino acids. Germline V CDR1 and CDR2: MNHNS, SASEGT. Here the CDR3 reads CASRDRDTEKLFF. The CDR3 bases are TGTGCCAGCAGGGACAGGGATACTGAAAAACTGTTTTTT.

V gene TRBV5-4 combines with J gene TRBJ2-7, with 9 bases identical to TRBD1. V was pared by 4 bases and J by 5 bases, with 10 bases of the junction left unmatched. This CDR3 is built from 15 residues. In germline, CDR1 is SGHNT, CDR2 YYREEE (reference sequence). The CDR3 DNA follows: TGTGCCAGCAGCCCGTCGGGACAGGGAGACAACGAGCAGTACTTC. Translation gives CASSPSGQGDNEQYF.

The J gene is TRBJ1-2, the V gene TRBV28; D is unresolved. This CDR3 region has 16 residues. V was trimmed by 7 bases and J by 4 bases, leaving 22 bases between them. Germline values: CDR1 MDHEN, CDR2 SYDVKM. CDR3 in DNA: TGTGCCAGCACCCCTCCCCCTCAGGCCGGAAGCTATGGCTACACCTTC. This codes for CASTPPPQAGSYGYTF.